This T cell receptor beta chain was recovered during a study of cytomegalovirus exposure and HLA in healthy donors. Points from the study as a whole: TCR beta chain V- and J-gene trimming was linked, in a later analysis, to a missense variant in DCLRE1C. Investigators reported over 150 TCR beta chains as tied to cytomegalovirus. Sequencing artifact likely explains a cluster of highly shared sequence variants. A later analysis revealed that TCR association rates differed between HLA loci, peaking at DRB1 and bottoming out at HLA-C.

The CDR3 extends over 14 amino acids. CDR1 and CDR2 (germline): SGHVS, FNYEAQ. Trimming shortened V by 5 bases and J by 6 bases, and 13 bases separated the two germline ends. Of note for this clone: The antigen remains undetermined.

The PCR used 60 Vbeta and 13 Jbeta primers. Method: immunoSEQ multiplex PCR; TCRdb's copy keeps in-frame clones and lacks some. The sample lists roughly 200,000 clones; around four fifths were seen once. The clonotype was recovered from a woman in her sixties or seventies in good health and CMV-seropositive. The sequenced sample was PBMCs. The rearrangement links TRBV7-6 to TRBJ2-2, with D perhaps TRBD2 (6 bases). CDR3 sequence (DNA): TGTGCCAGCAGCCAAAACGGGGGTGCCGGGGAGCTGTTTTTT. Translating it yields CASSQNGGAGELFF.